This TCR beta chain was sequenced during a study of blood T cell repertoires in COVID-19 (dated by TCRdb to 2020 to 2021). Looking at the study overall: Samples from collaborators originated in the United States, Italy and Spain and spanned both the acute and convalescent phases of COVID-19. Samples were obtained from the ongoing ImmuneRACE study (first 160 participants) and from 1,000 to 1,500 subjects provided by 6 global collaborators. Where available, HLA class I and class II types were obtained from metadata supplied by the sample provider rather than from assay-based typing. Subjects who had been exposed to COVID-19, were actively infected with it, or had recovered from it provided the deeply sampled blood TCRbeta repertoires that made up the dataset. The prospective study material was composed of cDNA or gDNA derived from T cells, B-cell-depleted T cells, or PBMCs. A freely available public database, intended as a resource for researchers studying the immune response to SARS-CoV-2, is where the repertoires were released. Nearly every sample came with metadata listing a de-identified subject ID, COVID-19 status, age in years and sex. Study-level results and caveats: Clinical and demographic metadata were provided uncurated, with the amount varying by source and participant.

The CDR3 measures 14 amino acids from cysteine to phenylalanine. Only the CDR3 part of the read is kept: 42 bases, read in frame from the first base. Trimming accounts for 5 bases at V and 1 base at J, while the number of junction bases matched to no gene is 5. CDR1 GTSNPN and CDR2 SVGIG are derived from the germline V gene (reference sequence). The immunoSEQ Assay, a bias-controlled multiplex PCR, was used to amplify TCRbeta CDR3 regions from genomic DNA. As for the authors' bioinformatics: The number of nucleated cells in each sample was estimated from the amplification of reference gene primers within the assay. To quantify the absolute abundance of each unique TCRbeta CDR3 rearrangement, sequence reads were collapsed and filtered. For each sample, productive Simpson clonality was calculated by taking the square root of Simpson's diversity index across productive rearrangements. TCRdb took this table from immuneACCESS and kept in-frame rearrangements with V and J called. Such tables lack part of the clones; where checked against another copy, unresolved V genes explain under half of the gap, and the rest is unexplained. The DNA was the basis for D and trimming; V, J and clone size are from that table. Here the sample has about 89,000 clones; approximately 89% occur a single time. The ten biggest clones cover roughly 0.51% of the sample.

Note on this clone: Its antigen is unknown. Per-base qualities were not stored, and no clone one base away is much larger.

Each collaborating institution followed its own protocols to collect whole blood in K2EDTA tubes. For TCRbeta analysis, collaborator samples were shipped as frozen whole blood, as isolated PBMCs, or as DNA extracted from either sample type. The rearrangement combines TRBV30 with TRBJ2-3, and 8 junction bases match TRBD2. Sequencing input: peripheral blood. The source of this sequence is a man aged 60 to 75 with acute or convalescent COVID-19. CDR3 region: CAWALSGGTDTQYF. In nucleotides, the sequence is TGTGCCTGGGCTCTTAGCGGGGGCACAGATACGCAGTATTTT.